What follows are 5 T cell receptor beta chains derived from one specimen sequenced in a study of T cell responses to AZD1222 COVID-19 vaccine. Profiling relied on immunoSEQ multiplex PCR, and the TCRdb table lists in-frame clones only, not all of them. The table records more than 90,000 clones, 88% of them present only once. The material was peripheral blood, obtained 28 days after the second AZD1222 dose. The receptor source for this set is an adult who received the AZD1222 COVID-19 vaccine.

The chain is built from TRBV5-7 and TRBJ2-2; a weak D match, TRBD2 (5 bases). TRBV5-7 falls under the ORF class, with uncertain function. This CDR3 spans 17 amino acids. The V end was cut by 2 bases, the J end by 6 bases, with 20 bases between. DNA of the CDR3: TGTGCCAGCAGCTTTGAAGGGCTAGAGGGTTGCGCCGGGGAGCTGTTTTTT. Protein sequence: CASSFEGLEGCAGELFF.

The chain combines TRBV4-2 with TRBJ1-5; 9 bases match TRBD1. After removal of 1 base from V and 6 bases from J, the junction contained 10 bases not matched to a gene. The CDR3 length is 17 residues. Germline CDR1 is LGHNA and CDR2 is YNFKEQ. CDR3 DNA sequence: TGTGCCAGCAGCCAAGGAGAGGGACAGGGTCTCGCTCAGCCCCAGCATTTT. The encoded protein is CASSQGEGQGLAQPQHF.

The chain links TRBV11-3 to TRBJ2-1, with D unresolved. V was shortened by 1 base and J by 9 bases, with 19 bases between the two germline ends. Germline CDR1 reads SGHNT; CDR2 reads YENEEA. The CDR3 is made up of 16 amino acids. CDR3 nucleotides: TGTGCCAGCAGCTTAGTGGGAACAAATGACTGGGGTGAGCAGTTCTTC. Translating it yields CASSLVGTNDWGEQFF.

The CDR3 is CASSQYSSGNTIYF. The CDR3 DNA reads as TGTGCCAGCAGCCAATATAGCTCTGGAAACACCATATATTTT. This rearrangement joins TRBV16 to TRBJ1-3; no clear D gene. Germline CDR1 KGHSY, CDR2 FQNENV. Deletions cut 1 base from V and 0 bases from J, with 4 bases between. The CDR3 runs to 14 residues. The full variable domain, its missing parts supplied by reference TRBV16 and TRBJ1-3, is GEEVAQTPKHLVRGEGQKAKLYCAPIKGHSYVFWYQQVLKNEFKFLISFQNENVFDETGMPKERFSAKCLPNSPCSLEIQATKLEDSAVYFCASSQYSSGNTIYFGEGSWLTVV.

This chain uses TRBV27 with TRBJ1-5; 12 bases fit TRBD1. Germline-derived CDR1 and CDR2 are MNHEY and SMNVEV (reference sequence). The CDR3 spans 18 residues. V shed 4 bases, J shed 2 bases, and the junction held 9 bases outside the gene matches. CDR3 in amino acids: CASSYARDRGPRNQPQHF. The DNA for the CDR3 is TGTGCCAGCAGTTATGCCCGGGACAGGGGGCCTCGCAATCAGCCCCAGCATTTT.